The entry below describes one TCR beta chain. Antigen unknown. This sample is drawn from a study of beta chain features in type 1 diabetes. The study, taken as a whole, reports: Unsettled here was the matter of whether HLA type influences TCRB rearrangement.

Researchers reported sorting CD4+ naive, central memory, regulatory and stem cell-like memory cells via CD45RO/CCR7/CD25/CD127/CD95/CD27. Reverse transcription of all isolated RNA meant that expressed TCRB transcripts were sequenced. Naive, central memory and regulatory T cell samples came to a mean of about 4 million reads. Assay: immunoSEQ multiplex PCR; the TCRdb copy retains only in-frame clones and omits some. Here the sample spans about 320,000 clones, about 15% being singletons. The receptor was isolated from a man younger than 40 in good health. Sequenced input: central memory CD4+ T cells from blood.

The chain's CDR3 is CASSPRQRYGYTF. The CDR3 coding sequence is TGTGCCAGCAGCCCCCGACAGCGATATGGCTACACCTTC. The genes are TRBV11-3 and TRBJ1-2, with D possibly being TRBD1 (5 bases). The V end lost 5 bases, the J end lost 5 bases, and 12 bases lay between the germline ends. The CDR3 spans 13 residues. Germline values: CDR1 SGHNT, CDR2 YENEEA.